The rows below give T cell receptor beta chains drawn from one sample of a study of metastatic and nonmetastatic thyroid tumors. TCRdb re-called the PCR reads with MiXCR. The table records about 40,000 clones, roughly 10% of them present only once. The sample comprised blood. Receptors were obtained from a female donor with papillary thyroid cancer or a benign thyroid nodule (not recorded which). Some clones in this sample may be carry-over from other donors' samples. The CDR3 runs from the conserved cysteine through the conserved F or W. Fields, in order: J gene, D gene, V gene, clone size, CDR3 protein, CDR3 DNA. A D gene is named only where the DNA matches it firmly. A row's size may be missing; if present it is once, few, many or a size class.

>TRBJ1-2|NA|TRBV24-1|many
CATSEGGFDGYTF
TGTGCCACCAGTGAAGGGGGATTTGATGGCTACACCTTC
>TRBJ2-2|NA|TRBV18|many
CASAGTQAGELFF
TGTGCCAGCGCGGGAACCCAGGCCGGGGAGCTGTTTTTT
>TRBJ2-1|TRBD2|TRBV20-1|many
CSARNLAGTVGNEQFF
TGCAGTGCTAGGAACCTAGCGGGGACTGTGGGGAATGAGCAGTTCTTC
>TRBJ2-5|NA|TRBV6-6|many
CASSYGPKQETQYF
TGTGCCAGCAGTTACGGGCCGAAGCAAGAGACCCAGTACTTC
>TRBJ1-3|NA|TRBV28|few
CASTQLGCSGNTTYF
TGTGCCAGCACGCAACTAGGGTGCTCTGGAAACACCACATATTTT
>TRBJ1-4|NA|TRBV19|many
CASSMWARDNEKLFF
TGTGCCAGTAGTATGTGGGCCAGGGATAATGAAAAACTGTTTTTT
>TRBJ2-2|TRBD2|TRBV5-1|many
CASSLGLAGGTGELFF
TGCGCCAGCAGCTTGGGACTAGCGGGCGGAACCGGGGAGCTGTTTTTT
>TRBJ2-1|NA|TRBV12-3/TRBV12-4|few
CASSAHFDEQFF
TGTGCCAGCAGTGCGCATTTTGATGAGCAGTTCTTC
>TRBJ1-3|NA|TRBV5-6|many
CASSPGKVGRRNTIYF
TGTGCCAGCAGCCCCGGGAAGGTTGGTCGGCGAAACACCATATATTTT
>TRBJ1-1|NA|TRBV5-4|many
CASSTPFRGNTEAFF
TGTGCCAGCAGCACTCCGTTCAGGGGGAACACTGAAGCTTTCTTT
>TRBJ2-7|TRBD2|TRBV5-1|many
CASSLGLAGGYEQYF
TGCGCCAGCAGCTTGGGACTAGCGGGAGGCTACGAGCAGTACTTC
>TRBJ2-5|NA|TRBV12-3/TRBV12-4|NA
CTSSLVVRETQYF
TGTACCAGCAGTTTAGTAGTTCGGGAGACCCAGTACTTC
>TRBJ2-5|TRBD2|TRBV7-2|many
CASSGPREGRETQYF
TGTGCCAGCAGCGGACCCCGGGAGGGCCGGGAGACCCAGTACTTC
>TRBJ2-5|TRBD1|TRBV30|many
CAIRAGGVQETQYF
TGTGCCATACGAGCAGGGGGCGTACAAGAGACCCAGTACTTC
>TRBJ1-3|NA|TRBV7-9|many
CASKGGPGNTIYF
TGTGCCAGCAAGGGGGGCCCTGGAAACACCATATATTTT
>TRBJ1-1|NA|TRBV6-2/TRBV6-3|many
CASRPTWGKTRNTEAFF
TGTGCCAGCAGACCTACTTGGGGCAAAACCCGGAACACTGAAGCTTTCTTT
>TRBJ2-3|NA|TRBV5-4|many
CASSPSWGGTDTQYF
TGTGCCAGCAGCCCATCCTGGGGGGGCACAGATACGCAGTATTTT
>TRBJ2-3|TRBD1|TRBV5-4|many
CASSPDRGRTDTQYF
TGTGCCAGCAGTCCGGACAGGGGGCGCACAGATACGCAGTATTTT
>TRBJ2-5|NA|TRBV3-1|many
CASSPSRRLFDTEETQYF
TGTGCCAGCAGCCCCTCGCGGAGGCTTTTCGATACGGAAGAGACCCAGTACTTC
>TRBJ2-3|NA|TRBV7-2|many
CASSLGTDTQYF
TGTGCCAGCAGCTTAGGCACAGATACGCAGTATTTT
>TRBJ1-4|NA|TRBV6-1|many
CASTLLGTTNEKLFF
TGTGCCAGCACCCTGTTGGGTACAACTAATGAAAAACTGTTTTTT
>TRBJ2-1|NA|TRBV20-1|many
CSAPGTSVYNEQFF
TGCAGTGCACCCGGGACTTCAGTCTACAATGAGCAGTTCTTC
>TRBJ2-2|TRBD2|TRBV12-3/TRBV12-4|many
CASSIPGTSEPTGELFF
TGTGCCAGCAGTATACCCGGGACTAGCGAACCTACCGGGGAGCTGTTTTTT
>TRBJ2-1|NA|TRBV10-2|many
CASSENMHYNEQFF
TGCGCCAGCAGTGAGAACATGCATTACAATGAGCAGTTCTTC
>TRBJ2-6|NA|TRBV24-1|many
CATSDSRSGANVLTF
TGTGCCACCAGTGATTCGCGCTCTGGGGCCAACGTCCTGACTTTC
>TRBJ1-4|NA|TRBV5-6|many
CASSLGGAASNEKLFF
TGTGCCAGCAGCCTTGGAGGGGCGGCTTCTAATGAAAAACTGTTTTTT
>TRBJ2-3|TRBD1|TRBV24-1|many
CATSDRRQGDTDTQYF
TGTGCCACCAGTGACAGAAGACAGGGGGATACAGATACGCAGTATTTT
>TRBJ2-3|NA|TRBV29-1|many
CSVEEVARGTDTQYF
TGCAGCGTTGAAGAGGTGGCGCGGGGCACAGATACGCAGTATTTT
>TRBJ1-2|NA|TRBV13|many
CASSPRHGGYTF
TGTGCCAGCAGCCCTAGACACGGGGGCTACACCTTC
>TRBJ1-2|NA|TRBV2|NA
CASSEPTGDGYTF
TGTGCCAGCAGTGAACCGACAGGCGATGGCTACACCTTC
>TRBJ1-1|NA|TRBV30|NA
CAWSPTIARAFF
TGTGCCTGGAGTCCTACGATCGCGAGAGCTTTCTTT
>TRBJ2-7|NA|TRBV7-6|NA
CASSPGALYEQYF
TGTGCCAGCAGCCCCGGAGCTCTTTACGAGCAGTACTTC
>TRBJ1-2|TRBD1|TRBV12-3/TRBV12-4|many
CASSQTGTGGGKFTF
TGTGCCAGCAGCCAGACCGGGACAGGGGGCGGAAAATTCACCTTC